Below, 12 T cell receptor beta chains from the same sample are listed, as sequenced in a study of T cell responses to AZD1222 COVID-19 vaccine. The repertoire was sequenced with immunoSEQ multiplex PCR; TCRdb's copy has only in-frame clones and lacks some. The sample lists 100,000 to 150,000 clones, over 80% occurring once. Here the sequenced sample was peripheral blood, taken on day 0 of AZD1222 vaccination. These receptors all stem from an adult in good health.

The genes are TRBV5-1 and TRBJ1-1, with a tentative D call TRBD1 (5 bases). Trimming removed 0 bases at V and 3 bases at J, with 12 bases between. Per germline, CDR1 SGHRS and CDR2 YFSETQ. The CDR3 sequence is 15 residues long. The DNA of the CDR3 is TGCGCCAGCAGCTTGGTGGGGGGAGGGTACACTGAAGCTTTCTTT. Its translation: CASSLVGGGYTEAFF.

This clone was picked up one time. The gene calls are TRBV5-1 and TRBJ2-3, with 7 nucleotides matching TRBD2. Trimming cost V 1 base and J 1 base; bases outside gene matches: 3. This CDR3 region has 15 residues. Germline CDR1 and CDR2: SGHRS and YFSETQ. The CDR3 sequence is CASSLLLAGTDTQYF. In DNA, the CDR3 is TGCGCCAGCAGCTTGCTTCTAGCGGGCACAGATACGCAGTATTTT.

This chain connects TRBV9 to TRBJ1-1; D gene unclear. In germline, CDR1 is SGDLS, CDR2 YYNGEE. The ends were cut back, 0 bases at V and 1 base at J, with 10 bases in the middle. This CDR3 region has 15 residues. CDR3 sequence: CASSVDDAGNTEAFF. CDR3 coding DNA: TGTGCCAGCAGCGTAGATGATGCGGGGAACACTGAAGCTTTCTTT.

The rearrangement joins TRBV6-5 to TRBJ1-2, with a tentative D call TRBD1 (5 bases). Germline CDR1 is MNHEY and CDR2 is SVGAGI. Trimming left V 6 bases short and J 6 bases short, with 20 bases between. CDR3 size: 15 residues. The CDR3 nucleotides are TGTGCCAGCAGACGCGGGCCCTCTAGGGGAGATGGCTACACCTTC. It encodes CASRRGPSRGDGYTF.

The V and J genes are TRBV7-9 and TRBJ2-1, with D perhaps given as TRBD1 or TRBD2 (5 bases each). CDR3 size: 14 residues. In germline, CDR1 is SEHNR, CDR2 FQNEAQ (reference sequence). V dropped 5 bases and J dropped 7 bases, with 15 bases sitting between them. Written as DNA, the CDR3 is TGTGCCAGCAGCCCCCGGGCCGAGGGGAATGAGCAGTTCTTC. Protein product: CASSPRAEGNEQFF.

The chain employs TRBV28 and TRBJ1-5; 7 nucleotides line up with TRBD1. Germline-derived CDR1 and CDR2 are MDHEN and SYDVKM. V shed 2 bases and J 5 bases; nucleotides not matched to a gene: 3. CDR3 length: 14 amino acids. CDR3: CASSLGQAHQPQHF. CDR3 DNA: TGTGCCAGCAGTTTAGGACAGGCACATCAGCCCCAGCATTTT.

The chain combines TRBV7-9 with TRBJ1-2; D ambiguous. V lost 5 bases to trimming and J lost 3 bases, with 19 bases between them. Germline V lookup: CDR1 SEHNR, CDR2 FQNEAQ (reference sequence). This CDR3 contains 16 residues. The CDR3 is CASSPRAHMVDYGYTF. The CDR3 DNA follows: TGTGCCAGCAGCCCGCGCGCCCATATGGTAGACTATGGCTACACCTTC.

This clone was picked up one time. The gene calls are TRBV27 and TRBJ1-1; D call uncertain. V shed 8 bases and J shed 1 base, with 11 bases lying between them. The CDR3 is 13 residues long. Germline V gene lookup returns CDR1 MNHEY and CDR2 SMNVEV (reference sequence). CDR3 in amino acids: CASYAIGNTEAFF. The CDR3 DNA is TGTGCCAGCTACGCTATAGGGAACACTGAAGCTTTCTTT.

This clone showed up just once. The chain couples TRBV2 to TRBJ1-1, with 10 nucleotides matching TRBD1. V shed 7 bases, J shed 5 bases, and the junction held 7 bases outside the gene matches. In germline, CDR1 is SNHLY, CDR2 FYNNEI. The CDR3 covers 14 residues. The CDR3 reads CASTRQGAGTEAFF. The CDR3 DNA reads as TGTGCCAGCACCCGACAGGGGGCGGGGACTGAAGCTTTCTTT.

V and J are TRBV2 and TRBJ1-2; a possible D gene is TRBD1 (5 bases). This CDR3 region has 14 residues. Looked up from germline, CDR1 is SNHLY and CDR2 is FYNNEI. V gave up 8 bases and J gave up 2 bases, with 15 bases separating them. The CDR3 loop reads CASPGKGVNYGYTF. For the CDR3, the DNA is TGTGCCAGCCCCGGGAAAGGGGTGAACTATGGCTACACCTTC.

The CDR3 bases are TGTGCCAGCACCCCGGGACACAACACTGAAGCTTTCTTT. Its translation: CASTPGHNTEAFF. The chain links TRBV6-5 to TRBJ1-1, with D tentatively TRBD1 (6 bases). Germline loops: CDR1 MNHEY, CDR2 SVGAGI. The CDR3 is 13 residues long. The V and J ends lost 7 bases and 2 bases respectively, with 11 bases between them.

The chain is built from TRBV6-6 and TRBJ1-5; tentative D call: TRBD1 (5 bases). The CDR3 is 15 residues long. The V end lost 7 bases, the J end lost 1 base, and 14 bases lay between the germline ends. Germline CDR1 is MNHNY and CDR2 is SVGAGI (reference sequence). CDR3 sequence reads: CASISFGDSNQPQHF. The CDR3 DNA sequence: TGTGCCAGCATATCGTTCGGGGACAGCAATCAGCCCCAGCATTTT.